The sequence of this T cell receptor (beta chain) was determined in a study of tumor and adjacent non-tumor tissue in lung cancer. For the study at large: Samples averaged roughly 4.2 million productive TCRbeta reads each.

CDR1 is ENHRY and CDR2 is SYGVKD in the germline V gene. V shed 11 bases and J shed 2 bases, with 12 bases lying between them. CDR3 length: 12 residues. Three rounds of nested PCR, following a modified ARM-PCR protocol, produced the TCRbeta library. Each CDR3 protein gets one entry after TCRdb re-called the multiplex PCR reads with MiXCR. This table has 75,000 to 95,000 distinct CDR3 sequences, 76% appearing once. Study findings and constraints: Normal lung showed higher cumulative top 100 clone frequency than tumor. TCR diversity was significantly greater in tumor than normal lung tissue. Patients with more diverse tumor TCRs had worse survival.

The template was RNA from unsorted bulk tissue. More than 3 cm separated this lung sample from the edge of the tumor. Note on this clonotype: What it binds is unknown. The conserved phenylalanine or tryptophan normally closing the CDR3 is absent here, so this likely arose from a read error.

The TCR originated in a woman aged 45 to 65 with non-small cell lung cancer. The V and J genes are TRBV10-3 and TRBJ2-5; D might be TRBD1 (6 bases). The specimen was distant non-tumor lung tissue. In DNA form, the CDR3 reads TGTGCCGTCTGGACAGCGCAAGAGACCCAGTACTCC. Translation: CAVWTAQETQYS.